The 10 T cell receptor beta chains below come from one sample, sequenced in a study of human T cells and chemical hapten exposure. The time point: patch test 2, 6 weeks after DPC sensitization. Treatment of the sample: therapeutic diphenylcyclopropenone sensitization with weekly scalp DPC. Each CDR3 protein is one row after TCRdb ran MiXCR on the RACE reads. Here the sample spans roughly 380,000 distinct CDR3 sequences, nearly 6.5% being singletons. The sequencing here drew on whole blood, taken in connection with sensitization to the hapten diphenylcyclopropenone (DPC). The receptors were gathered from a woman younger than 35 with alopecia areata. Some clones in this sample may be carry-over from other donors' samples.

The sample holds a few counts of this clonotype. This chain links TRBV7-9 with TRBJ2-7, with D unclear. Trimming cost V 6 bases and J 7 bases, with 1 base left between them. CDR3 length: 8 amino acids. CDR1 and CDR2 (germline): SEHNR, FQNEAQ (reference sequence). In DNA form, the CDR3 reads TGTGCCAGCAGTGAGCAGTACTTC. Protein sequence: CASSEQYF.

The chain joins TRBV6-6 to TRBJ1-6; no definite D call. This CDR3 is built from 15 residues. Germline V gene data show CDR1 as MNHNY and CDR2 as SVGAGI (reference sequence). The V gene lost 0 bases and the J gene lost 8 bases, with 11 bases spanning the gap. CDR3 in amino acids: CASSYSTAVDSPLHF. The CDR3 nucleotides are TGTGCCAGCAGTTACTCAACGGCTGTCGATTCACCCCTCCACTTT.

The rearrangement uses TRBV2 and TRBJ2-1; D gene uncertain. This CDR3 has 13 residues. With 5 bases removed from V and 7 bases from J, the gap between germline ends came to 12 bases. Germline V gives CDR1 SNHLY, CDR2 FYNNEI. The CDR3: CASSPGPRNEQFF. The CDR3 DNA reads as TGTGCCAGCAGTCCCGGGCCACGGAATGAGCAGTTCTTC. Complete variable domain (other parts from reference TRBV2 and TRBJ2-1): EPEVTQTPSHQVTQMGQEVILRCVPISNHLYFYWYRQILGQKVEFLVSFYNNEISEKSEIFDDQFSVERPDGSNFTLKIRSTKLEDSAMYFCASSPGPRNEQFFGPGTRLTVL.

In this sample, this clonotype turned up many times. The rearrangement uses TRBV7-9 and TRBJ1-4; no clear D gene. The CDR3 runs to 17 residues. V lost 0 bases and J lost 7, with 18 bases in between. Germline CDR1 SEHNR, CDR2 FQNEAQ (reference sequence). The CDR3 loop is CASSLAAGRLGSEKLFF. CDR3 in DNA: TGTGCCAGCAGCTTAGCAGCAGGACGATTGGGGAGTGAAAAACTGTTTTTT. The entire variable domain, with the rest obtained from reference TRBV7-9 and TRBJ1-4, is as follows: DTGVSQNPRHKITKRGQNVTFRCDPISEHNRLYWYRQTLGQGPEFLTYFQNEAQLEKSRLLSDRFSAERPKGSFSTLEIQRTEQGDSAMYLCASSLAAGRLGSEKLFFGSGTQLSVL.

This chain connects TRBV6-5 to TRBJ2-2, with D possibly being TRBD1 (6 bases). The CDR3 extends over 13 amino acids. Germline CDR1 MNHEY, CDR2 SVGAGI. Trimming left V 9 bases short and J 2 bases short, with 10 bases between. The CDR3 here is CASNRANTGELFF. DNA of the CDR3: TGTGCCAGTAACAGGGCAAACACCGGGGAGCTGTTTTTT.

The chain has TRBV5-6 and TRBJ2-7, with D perhaps matching TRBD2 (5 bases). V lost 0 bases to trimming and J lost 1 base, with 14 bases between them. The CDR3 is made up of 16 amino acids. Per germline, CDR1 SGHDT and CDR2 YYEEEE. Written as DNA, the CDR3 is TGTGCCAGCAGCTTGGTTAAGCGGTTGGATTCCTACGAGCAGTACTTC. Translated: CASSLVKRLDSYEQYF.

The V and J genes are TRBV3-1 and TRBJ2-3, with D uncertain. Germline V gene lookup returns CDR1 LGHDT and CDR2 YNNKEL (reference sequence). This CDR3 is 11 amino acids long. The V gene lost 6 bases and the J gene lost 6 bases, with 7 bases spanning the gap. The CDR3 nucleotides are TGTGCCAGCAGGGGGATGGATACGCAGTATTTT. The encoded protein is CASRGMDTQYF.

This clonotype was counted a few times. This chain joins TRBV20-1 and TRBJ2-2, with TRBD2 matching 9 bases. Germline trimming cut 0 bases from V and 0 bases from J; bases unmatched to any gene: 5. This CDR3 has 17 amino acids. CDR1 DFQATT and CDR2 SNEGSKA come from the germline V gene (reference sequence). CDR3 bases: TGCAGTGCTAGAGACTATGCTAGCGGGACGAACACCGGGGAGCTGTTTTTT. Its translation: CSARDYASGTNTGELFF.

This clonotype was counted ten times or more. The J gene is TRBJ2-7, the V gene TRBV12-3 or TRBV12-4, with 7 bases aligning to TRBD1. The CDR3 covers 15 residues. The trim removed 5 bases at V and 6 bases at J, leaving 13 bases unmatched. This chain's CDR3 is CASSPNTGTVGEQYF. The CDR3 region has the DNA TGTGCCAGCAGTCCGAACACCGGGACAGTGGGCGAGCAGTACTTC.

This clonotype occurred a few times. The genes are TRBV6-2 or TRBV6-3 and TRBJ1-6; 7 bases align to TRBD1. J gave up 4 bases and V 2 bases, and 2 bases lay outside the gene matches. The CDR3 is 15 amino acids. CDR1 and CDR2 (germline): MNHEY, SVGEGT. CDR3 sequence (DNA): TGTGCCAGCAGTTACGGGGACAGTTATAATTCACCCCTCCACTTT. Translation gives CASSYGDSYNSPLHF.